What follows is one T cell receptor (beta chain) and its context. The data were taken from a study of T-cell reconstitution after alpha-beta-depleted transplantation in children. Construction of the TCRbeta library involved unique molecular identifiers. TCRdb analysed the PCR reads with MiXCR anew, one entry per CDR3 protein. The sample has around 670,000 distinct CDR3 sequences, roughly 13% seen once. Here the sequenced sample was PBMCs, taken before TCRalphabeta/CD19-depleted stem cell transplant. The clonotype was recovered from a girl aged 2 to 9 with congenital amegakaryocytic thrombocytopenia, due to receive a stem cell transplant.

The CDR3 DNA reads as TGTGCCAGCAGATTAAGTGAAAAACTGTTTTTT. Residues: CASRLSEKLFF. V and J are TRBV12-3 or TRBV12-4 and TRBJ1-4; no clear D. The CDR3 consists of 11 residues. The V gene lost 6 bases and the J gene lost 7 bases, with 6 bases spanning the gap.